These T cell receptor beta chains were read from a single sample in a study of graft-versus-host responses after intestinal transplantation. For these receptors, no antigen is known. TCRdb keeps only in-frame clones here, not all; method: immunoSEQ multiplex PCR. Altogether tens of thousands of clones are present, about 93% being singletons, with the ten largest covering roughly 2%. The specimen comprised unstimulated CD8+ T cells sorted from spleen or lymph node cells, sampled before intestinal transplant. Every receptor here comes from a human donor who received an intestinal transplant. The CDR3 runs from the conserved cysteine through the conserved F or W. The D gene is left open where the match is weak. The listing skips clone size in some rows; elsewhere it reads once, few, many or a size class.

D	size	V	J	CDR3	DNA
-	-	TRBV11-2	TRBJ2-5	CASSLIFQGEETQYF	TGTGCCAGCAGCTTAATCTTTCAGGGCGAGGAGACCCAGTACTTC
-	-	TRBV7-2	TRBJ2-1	CASSLGGTDQFF	TGTGCCAGCAGCTTGGGGGGAACAGACCAGTTCTTC
-	-	TRBV10-3	TRBJ2-7	CAIRNNPVEQYF	TGTGCCATCAGAAATAATCCCGTCGAGCAGTACTTC
-	-	TRBV6-1	TRBJ1-1	CASSVFTGPMNTEAFF	TGTGCCAGCAGTGTTTTCACAGGGCCTATGAACACTGAAGCTTTCTTT
-	-	TRBV12-5	TRBJ2-3	CASGPPQRADTQYF	TGTGCTAGTGGCCCCCCCCAGCGAGCAGATACGCAGTATTTT
TRBD1	-	TRBV12-5	TRBJ2-3	CASGFGRDRLTDTQYF	TGTGCTAGTGGTTTTGGACGGGACAGGCTCACAGATACGCAGTATTTT
-	-	TRBV4-3	TRBJ2-7	CASSEDNGGPYEQYF	TGCGCCAGCAGCGAAGATAACGGGGGGCCCTACGAGCAGTACTTC
TRBD2	-	TRBV13	TRBJ2-3	CASSSVTSGGRTDTQYF	TGTGCCAGCAGCTCCGTCACTAGCGGGGGACGCACAGATACGCAGTATTTT
TRBD1	-	TRBV27	TRBJ2-7	CASSFSQGAYEQYF	TGTGCCAGCAGTTTCTCACAGGGGGCCTACGAGCAGTACTTC
TRBD2	once	TRBV9	TRBJ2-3	CASSARLAGGLTDTQYF	TGTGCCAGCAGCGCTAGACTAGCGGGGGGGCTAACAGATACGCAGTATTTT
-	-	TRBV19	TRBJ2-2	CASSLYRDNTGELFF	TGTGCCAGTAGCTTATACAGGGACAACACCGGGGAGCTGTTTTTT
-	-	TRBV7-9	TRBJ1-1	CASSFPDDTLGTEAFF	TGTGCCAGCAGCTTCCCGGATGACACCCTTGGCACTGAAGCTTTCTTT
TRBD1	-	TRBV18	TRBJ2-4	CASSPAKGQGLGIQYF	TGTGCCAGCTCACCTGCCAAGGGACAGGGTTTGGGCATTCAGTACTTC
TRBD1	-	TRBV7-6	TRBJ2-7	CASSLGIGQVNEQYF	TGTGCCAGCAGCTTAGGCATCGGACAGGTAAACGAGCAGTACTTC
-	-	TRBV7-2	TRBJ2-7	CASSSWGPLSYEQYF	TGTGCCAGCAGTAGCTGGGGGCCCCTTTCCTACGAGCAGTACTTC
-	-	TRBV15	TRBJ2-6	CATSTHPGANFLTF	TGTGCCACCAGCACCCATCCTGGGGCCAACTTCCTGACTTTC
-	-	TRBV30	TRBJ1-1	CAWSGGWGTEAFF	TGTGCCTGGAGCGGGGGTTGGGGCACTGAAGCTTTCTTT
TRBD1	-	TRBV7-2	TRBJ2-1	CASSPTGTGVPYNEQFF	TGTGCCAGCAGCCCTACTGGGACAGGGGTACCCTACAATGAGCAGTTCTTC
-	-	TRBV4-1	TRBJ2-2	CASSQVAGAGELFF	TGCGCCAGCAGCCAAGTGGCCGGGGCCGGGGAGCTGTTTTTT
TRBD1	-	TRBV4-3	TRBJ1-6	CASSQGTGGYNSPPHF	TGCGCCAGCAGCCAGGGCACAGGGGGCTATAATTCACCCCCCCACTTT
-	once	TRBV27	TRBJ2-1	CASRATADSYNEQFF	TGTGCCAGCAGGGCGACAGCCGACTCCTACAATGAGCAGTTCTTC
-	-	TRBV7-2	TRBJ2-7	CASSLAVGQGHEQYF	TGTGCCAGCAGCTTAGCGGTAGGGCAGGGCCACGAGCAGTACTTC
TRBD2	-	TRBV7-2	TRBJ2-1	CASSLAAGLAGVYNEQFF	TGTGCCAGCAGCTTAGCCGCGGGACTAGCGGGGGTCTACAATGAGCAGTTCTTC
-	-	TRBV5-1	TRBJ1-2	CASSFLTGTRKNYGYTF	TGCGCCAGCAGCTTTTTAACCGGGACACGAAAGAACTATGGCTACACCTTC
TRBD2	-	TRBV28	TRBJ2-5	CASTRRTSGQETQYF	TGTGCCAGCACCCGCCGGACTAGCGGTCAAGAGACCCAGTACTTC
TRBD2	-	TRBV4-3	TRBJ2-1	CASSQGASGDYEQFF	TGCGCCAGCAGCCAAGGTGCTAGCGGGGACTATGAGCAGTTCTTC
-	-	TRBV4-3	TRBJ2-7	CASSQDSAGVGEQYF	TGCGCCAGCAGCCAAGATTCGGCAGGGGTAGGCGAGCAGTACTTC
-	-	TRBV5-6	TRBJ1-3	CASSPSRIDISGNTIYF	TGTGCCAGCAGCCCGTCGAGGATCGATATCTCTGGAAACACCATATATTTT
-	-	TRBV19	TRBJ2-5	CASSILPGRGETQYF	TGTGCCAGTAGTATCCTCCCTGGGAGAGGGGAGACCCAGTACTTC
TRBD1	once	TRBV5-1	TRBJ2-2	CASSQGGVINTGELFF	TGCGCCAGCAGCCAAGGGGGCGTAATTAACACCGGGGAGCTGTTTTTT
-	-	TRBV27	TRBJ2-3	CASSLLRGSTDTQYF	TGTGCCAGCAGTTTATTGCGCGGGAGCACAGATACGCAGTATTTT
TRBD2	-	TRBV10-1	TRBJ2-7	CASIHSGGISYEQYF	TGCGCCAGCATCCATAGCGGGGGGATTTCCTACGAGCAGTACTTC
TRBD1	once	TRBV30	TRBJ2-7	CAWSVTGVSGHPYEQYF	TGTGCCTGGAGTGTTACAGGGGTTTCGGGCCACCCCTACGAGCAGTACTTC
-	-	TRBV7-8	TRBJ2-7	CASSFSPTYEQYF	TGTGCCAGCAGCTTTTCCCCTACCTACGAGCAGTACTTC
TRBD1	few	TRBV5-5	TRBJ1-6	CASSRATGVGSPLHF	TGTGCCAGCAGCCGGGCGACAGGGGTTGGTTCACCCCTCCACTTT
TRBD1	-	TRBV2	TRBJ1-4	CASSEMTGPREKLFF	TGTGCCAGCAGCGAAATGACAGGGCCGAGAGAAAAACTGTTTTTT
TRBD1	-	TRBV10-1	TRBJ1-1	CASSEGQGRTEAFF	TGCGCCAGCAGTGAAGGACAGGGGCGCACTGAAGCTTTCTTT
-	-	TRBV30	TRBJ2-7	CAWSYSDSEQYF	TGTGCCTGGAGTTACTCAGACAGCGAGCAGTACTTC
-	few	TRBV5-8	TRBJ1-4	CASSLEGINEKLFF	TGTGCCAGCAGCCTCGAGGGCATTAATGAAAAACTGTTTTTT
-	-	TRBV30	TRBJ2-7	CALEGGTFTLYEQYF	TGTGCCCTCGAGGGGGGGACTTTTACCCTCTACGAGCAGTACTTC
TRBD2	-	TRBV9	TRBJ2-2	CASSGRSGGSFGELFF	TGTGCCAGCAGCGGACGTAGCGGGGGGTCTTTCGGGGAGCTGTTTTTT
-	-	TRBV7-8	TRBJ1-2	CASSPATYYGYTF	TGTGCCAGCAGCCCCGCCACATACTATGGCTACACCTTC
TRBD2	-	TRBV7-8	TRBJ2-3	CASSPVAGSTDTQYF	TGTGCCAGCAGCCCCGTAGCGGGGAGCACAGATACGCAGTATTTT
TRBD1	-	TRBV14	TRBJ2-1	CASRLGQGQYNEQFF	TGTGCCAGCAGACTGGGACAGGGTCAATACAATGAGCAGTTCTTC
TRBD2	-	TRBV19	TRBJ2-1	CASISPGLATNEQFF	TGTGCCAGTATTTCCCCGGGACTAGCCACGAATGAGCAGTTCTTC
TRBD1	-	TRBV5-6	TRBJ1-1	CASSLWGTDNTEAFF	TGTGCCAGCAGCTTGTGGGGGACAGACAACACTGAAGCTTTCTTT
-	few	TRBV7-9	TRBJ1-2	CASSLTEDYGYTF	TGTGCCAGCAGTTTAACAGAAGACTATGGCTACACCTTC
-	-	TRBV20-1	TRBJ1-1	CSAPSNTEAFF	TGCAGTGCTCCCTCGAACACTGAAGCTTTCTTT
-	few	TRBV4-1	TRBJ1-6	CASSSGRDNSPLHF	TGCGCCAGCAGCTCGGGGAGGGATAATTCACCCCTCCACTTT
TRBD1	-	TRBV4-1	TRBJ1-1	CASSQEAGGNTEAFF	TGCGCCAGCAGCCAAGAGGCAGGGGGGAACACTGAAGCTTTCTTT
-	-	TRBV4-3	TRBJ2-2	CASSQDLGLYTGELFF	TGCGCCAGCAGCCAAGATCTCGGACTTTACACCGGGGAGCTGTTTTTT
TRBD1	-	TRBV18	TRBJ1-1	CASSYLGQGDVGAVNTEAFF	TGTGCCAGCTCTTACCTGGGACAGGGGGACGTCGGTGCGGTGAACACTGAAGCTTTCTTT
TRBD1	-	TRBV7-9	TRBJ2-3	CASSPAGQANTQYF	TGTGCCAGCAGCCCCGCCGGACAGGCAAATACGCAGTATTTT
TRBD1	-	TRBV27	TRBJ1-1	CASSLSLTGAEAFF	TGTGCCAGCAGTTTATCGCTCACAGGGGCTGAAGCTTTCTTT
-	few	TRBV19	TRBJ1-1	CASSIGPNTEAFF	TGTGCCAGTAGTATTGGCCCGAACACTGAAGCTTTCTTT
-	-	TRBV5-4	TRBJ2-7	CASSLEAGAAYEQYF	TGTGCCAGCAGCTTGGAGGCAGGGGCTGCCTACGAGCAGTACTTC
TRBD1	-	TRBV7-9	TRBJ1-2	CASSLVARGHTF	TGTGCCAGCAGCTTAGTTGCCAGGGGGCACACCTTC
-	-	TRBV7-2	TRBJ2-2	CAGRSAGELFF	TGTGCCGGGCGATCCGCCGGGGAGCTGTTTTTT